These T cell receptor beta chains were read from a single sample in a study of TIL therapy for anti-PD-1-resistant metastatic lung cancer. TCRdb's table, derived via immunoSEQ multiplex PCR, lists solely in-frame clones and lacks some. Among 15,000 to 20,000 clones listed, about four fifths were seen once. The material sequenced was blood, taken at baseline. The receptors shown here come from a person aged 25 to 80 with non-small cell lung cancer. The CDR3 runs from the conserved cysteine through the conserved F or W. A D gene is named only where the DNA matches it firmly.

D | J | V | DNA | CDR3
NA | TRBJ2-7 | TRBV5-4 | TGTGCCAGCAGCTTGGGGGCTAATCCAGCCTACGAGCAGTACTTC | CASSLGANPAYEQYF
NA | TRBJ2-7 | TRBV28 | TGTGCCAGCAGTTTAGGGCAGCCCTACGAGCAGTACTTC | CASSLGQPYEQYF
TRBD2 | TRBJ2-7 | TRBV7-2 | TGTGCCAGCAGCTTATCGACTAGCGGGGGATTCTCCTACGAGCAGTACTTC | CASSLSTSGGFSYEQYF
TRBD1 | TRBJ2-3 | TRBV6-1 | TGTGCCAGCAGTGGTTGGACGTGGGACAGAGGCACAGATACGCAGTATTTT | CASSGWTWDRGTDTQYF
NA | TRBJ1-2 | TRBV30 | TGTGCCTGGGCACGGGACGGTACAACAGCGGGCGGCTACACCTTC | CAWARDGTTAGGYTF
TRBD1 | TRBJ2-2 | TRBV28 | TGTGCCAGCAGTTTTTGGACAGGGTCGGGCGGGGAGCTGTTTTTT | CASSFWTGSGGELFF
TRBD1 | TRBJ1-2 | TRBV2 | TGTGCCAGCATTACAGGGGTAGGAAATGGCTACACCTTC | CASITGVGNGYTF
NA | TRBJ2-3 | TRBV4-3 | TGCGCCAGCAGCCAAGAACCATTCACCGGGACAGATACGCAGTATTTT | CASSQEPFTGTDTQYF
NA | TRBJ2-5 | TRBV19 | TGTGCCAGTAGCCGGATTGGAGAGACCCAGTACTTC | CASSRIGETQYF
TRBD2 | TRBJ2-2 | TRBV11-2 | TGTGCCAGCAGCTTAGTCGCGGGCAGCGGGGGGAACACCGGGGAGCTGTTTTTT | CASSLVAGSGGNTGELFF
NA | TRBJ2-3 | TRBV18 | TGTGCCAGCTCACCACCGTACGTCACAGATACGCAGTATTTT | CASSPPYVTDTQYF
NA | TRBJ1-2 | TRBV5-4 | TGTGCCAGCAGCTCTTACAGGGCTGATGGCTACACCTTC | CASSSYRADGYTF
NA | TRBJ1-1 | TRBV28 | TGTGCCAGCACCTCTAATCTAGGTGAAGCTTTCTTT | CASTSNLGEAFF
TRBD2 | TRBJ2-7 | TRBV7-2 | TGTGCCAGCAGCTACCGAAGCGGGGGGGTGTATGAGCAGTACTTC | CASSYRSGGVYEQYF
NA | TRBJ2-7 | TRBV11-2 | TGTGCCAGCAGCTTAGGTGCCAGCGGGTTTTACGAGCAGTACTTC | CASSLGASGFYEQYF